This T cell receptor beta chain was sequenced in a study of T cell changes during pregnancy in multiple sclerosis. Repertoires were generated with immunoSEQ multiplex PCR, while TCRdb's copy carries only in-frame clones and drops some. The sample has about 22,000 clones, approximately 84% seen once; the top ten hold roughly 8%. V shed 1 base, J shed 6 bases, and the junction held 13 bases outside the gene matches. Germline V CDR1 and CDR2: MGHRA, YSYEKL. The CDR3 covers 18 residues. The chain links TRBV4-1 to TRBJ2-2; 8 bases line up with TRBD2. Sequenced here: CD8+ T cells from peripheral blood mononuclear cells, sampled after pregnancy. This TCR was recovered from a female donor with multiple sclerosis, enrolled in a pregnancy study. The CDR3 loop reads CASSQAMGLAGSAGELFF. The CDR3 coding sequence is TGCGCCAGCAGCCAAGCGATGGGTTTAGCGGGAAGTGCCGGGGAGCTGTTTTTT.